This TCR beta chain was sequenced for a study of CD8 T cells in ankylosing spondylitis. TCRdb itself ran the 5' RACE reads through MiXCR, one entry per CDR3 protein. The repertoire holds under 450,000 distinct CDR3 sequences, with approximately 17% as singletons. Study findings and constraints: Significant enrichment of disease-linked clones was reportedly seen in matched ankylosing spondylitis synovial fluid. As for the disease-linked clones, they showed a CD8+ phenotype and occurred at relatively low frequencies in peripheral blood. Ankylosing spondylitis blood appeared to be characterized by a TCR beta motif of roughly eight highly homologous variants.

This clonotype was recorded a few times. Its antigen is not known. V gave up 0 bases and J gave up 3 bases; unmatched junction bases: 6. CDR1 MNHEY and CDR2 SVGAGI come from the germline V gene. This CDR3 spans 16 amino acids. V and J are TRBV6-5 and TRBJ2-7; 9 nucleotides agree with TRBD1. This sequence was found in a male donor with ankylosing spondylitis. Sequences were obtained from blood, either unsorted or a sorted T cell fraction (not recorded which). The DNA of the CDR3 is TGTGCCAGCAGTTACTCGGCAGGGACAGGGTACTACGAGCAGTACTTC. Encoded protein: CASSYSAGTGYYEQYF.